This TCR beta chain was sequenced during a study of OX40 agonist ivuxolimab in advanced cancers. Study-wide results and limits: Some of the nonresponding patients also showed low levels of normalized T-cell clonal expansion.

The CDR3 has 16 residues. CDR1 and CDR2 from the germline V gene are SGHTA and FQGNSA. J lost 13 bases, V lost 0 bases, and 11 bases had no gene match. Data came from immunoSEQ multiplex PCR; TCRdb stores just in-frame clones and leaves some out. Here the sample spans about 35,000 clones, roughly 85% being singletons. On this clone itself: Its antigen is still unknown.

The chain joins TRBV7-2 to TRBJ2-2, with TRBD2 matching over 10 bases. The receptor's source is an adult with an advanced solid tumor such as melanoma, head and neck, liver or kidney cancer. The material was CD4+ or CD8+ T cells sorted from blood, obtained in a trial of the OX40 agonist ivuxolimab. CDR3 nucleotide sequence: TGTGCCAGCAGCTTAGCCCCGGGACTAGCGTCAAAGGGGCTGTTTTTT. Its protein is CASSLAPGLASKGLFF.